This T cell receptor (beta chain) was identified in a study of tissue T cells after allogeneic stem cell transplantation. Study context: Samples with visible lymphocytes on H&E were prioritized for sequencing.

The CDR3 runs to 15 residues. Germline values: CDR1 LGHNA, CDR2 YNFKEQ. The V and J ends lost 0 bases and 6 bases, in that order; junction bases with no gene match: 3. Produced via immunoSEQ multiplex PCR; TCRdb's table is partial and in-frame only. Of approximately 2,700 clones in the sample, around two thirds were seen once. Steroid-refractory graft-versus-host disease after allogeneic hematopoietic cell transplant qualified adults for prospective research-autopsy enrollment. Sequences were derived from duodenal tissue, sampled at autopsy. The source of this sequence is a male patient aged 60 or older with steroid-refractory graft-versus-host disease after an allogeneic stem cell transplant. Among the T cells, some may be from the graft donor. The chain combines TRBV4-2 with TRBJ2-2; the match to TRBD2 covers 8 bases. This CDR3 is CASSQEYGGAGELFF. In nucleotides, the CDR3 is TGTGCCAGCAGCCAAGAATACGGGGGGGCCGGGGAGCTGTTTTTT.